The T cell receptor (beta chain) under discussion was sequenced for a study of T cell repertoires in aging, cancer and after chemotherapy. TRB rearrangements spanning V, D and J were amplified using mixed TRB-A/B primers. TCRdb itself ran the multiplex PCR reads through MiXCR, one entry per CDR3 protein. The repertoire consists of more than 3,500 distinct CDR3 sequences, with about 24% occurring once and the leading ten covering about 47%. Notes on this clonotype: Its specificity is unknown.

Peripheral blood genomic DNA, not sorted cells or RNA, was the template. Trimming took 0 bases from V and 8 from J, leaving 12 bases between them. Germline lookup yields CDR1 SGHKS and CDR2 YYEKEE (reference sequence). The CDR3 has 14 residues. Overall study results and limits: Hematological cancer patients had lymphoid organ infiltration that may impair thymic emigration or T cell expansion.

This TCR was sampled from a human donor with a blood cancer. Sequences were obtained from blood. The chain links TRBV5-5 to TRBJ2-1; D is possibly TRBD1 (6 bases). The CDR3 nucleotides are TGTGCCAGCAGCTTGGGGGCAGGGGTCTATGAGCAGTTCTTC. It translates to CASSLGAGVYEQFF.